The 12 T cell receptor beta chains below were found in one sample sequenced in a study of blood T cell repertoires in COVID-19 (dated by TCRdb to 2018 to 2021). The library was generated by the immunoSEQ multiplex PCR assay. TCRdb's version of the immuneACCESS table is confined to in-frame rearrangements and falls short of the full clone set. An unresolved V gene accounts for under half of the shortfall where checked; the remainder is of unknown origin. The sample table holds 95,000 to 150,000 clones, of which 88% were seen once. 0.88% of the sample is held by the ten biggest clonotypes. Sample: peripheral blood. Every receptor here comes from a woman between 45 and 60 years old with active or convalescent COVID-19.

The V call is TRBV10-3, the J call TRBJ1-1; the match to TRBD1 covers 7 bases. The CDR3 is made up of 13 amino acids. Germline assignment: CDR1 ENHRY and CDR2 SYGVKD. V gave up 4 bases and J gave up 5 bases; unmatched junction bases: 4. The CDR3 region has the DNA TGTGCCATCAGTGGGAAACAGGGGACTGAAGCTTTCTTT. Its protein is CAISGKQGTEAFF.

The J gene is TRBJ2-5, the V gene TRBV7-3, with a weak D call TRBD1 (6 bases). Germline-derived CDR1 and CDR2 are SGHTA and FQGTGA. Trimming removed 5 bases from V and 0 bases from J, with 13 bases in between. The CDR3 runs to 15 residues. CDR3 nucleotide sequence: TGTGCCAGCAGCGAAGGGGGTCAGGACCAAGAGACCCAGTACTTC. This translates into CASSEGGQDQETQYF.

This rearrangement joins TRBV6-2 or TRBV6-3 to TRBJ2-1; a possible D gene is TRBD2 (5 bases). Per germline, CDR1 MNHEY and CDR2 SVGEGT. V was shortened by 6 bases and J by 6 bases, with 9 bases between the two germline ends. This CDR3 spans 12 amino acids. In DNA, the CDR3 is TGTGCCAGCAGGCCTGGAGGCAATGAGCAGTTCTTC. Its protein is CASRPGGNEQFF.

The CDR3 bases are TGTGCCAGCAGCCAAGTGACTAGCGGCTCCTACGAGCAGTACTTC. This gives the protein CASSQVTSGSYEQYF. The chain carries TRBV14 and TRBJ2-7; TRBD2 matches at 9 bases. CDR1 and CDR2 from the germline V gene are SGHDN and FVKESK. V shed 1 base and J 0 bases; nucleotides not matched to a gene: 1. The CDR3 extends over 15 amino acids.

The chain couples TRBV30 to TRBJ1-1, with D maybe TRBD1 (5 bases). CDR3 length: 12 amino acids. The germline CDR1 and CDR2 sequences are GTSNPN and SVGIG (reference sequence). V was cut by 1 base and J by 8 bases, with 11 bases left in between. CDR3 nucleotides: TGTGCCTGGAGTGCAGGAAGGGGCGAAGCTTTCTTT. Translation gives CAWSAGRGEAFF.

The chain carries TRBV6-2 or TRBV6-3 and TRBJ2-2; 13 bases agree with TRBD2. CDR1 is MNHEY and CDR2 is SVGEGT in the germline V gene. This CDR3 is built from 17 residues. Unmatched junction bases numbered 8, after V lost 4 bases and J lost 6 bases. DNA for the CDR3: TGTGCCAGCAGTTCCCGGACTAGCGGGAGCCTCCCCGGGGAGCTGTTTTTT. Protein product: CASSSRTSGSLPGELFF.

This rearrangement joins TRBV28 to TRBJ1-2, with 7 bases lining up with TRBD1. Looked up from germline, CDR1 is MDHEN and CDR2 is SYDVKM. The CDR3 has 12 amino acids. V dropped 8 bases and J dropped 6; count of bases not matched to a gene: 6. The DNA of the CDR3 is TGTGCCAGCCGCTATGGACAGGATGGCTACACCTTC. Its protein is CASRYGQDGYTF.

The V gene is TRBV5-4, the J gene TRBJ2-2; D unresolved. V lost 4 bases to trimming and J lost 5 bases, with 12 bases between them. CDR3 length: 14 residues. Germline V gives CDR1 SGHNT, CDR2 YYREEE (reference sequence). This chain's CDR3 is CASSPGWATGELFF. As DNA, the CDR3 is TGTGCCAGCAGCCCTGGTTGGGCGACCGGGGAGCTGTTTTTT.

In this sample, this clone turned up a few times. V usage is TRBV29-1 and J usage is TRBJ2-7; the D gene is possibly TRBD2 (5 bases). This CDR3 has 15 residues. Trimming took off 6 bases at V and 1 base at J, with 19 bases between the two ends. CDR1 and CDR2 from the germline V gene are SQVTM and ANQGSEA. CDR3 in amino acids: CSVGILLGRSYEQYF. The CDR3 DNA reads TGCAGCGTGGGCATCCTACTAGGGCGGTCCTACGAGCAGTACTTC.

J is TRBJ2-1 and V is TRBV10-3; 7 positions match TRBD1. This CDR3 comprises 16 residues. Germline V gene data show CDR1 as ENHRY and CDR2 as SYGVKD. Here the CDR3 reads CASVPAGGHLYNEQFF. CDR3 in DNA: TGTGCATCCGTACCGGCAGGGGGACACCTCTACAATGAGCAGTTCTTC.

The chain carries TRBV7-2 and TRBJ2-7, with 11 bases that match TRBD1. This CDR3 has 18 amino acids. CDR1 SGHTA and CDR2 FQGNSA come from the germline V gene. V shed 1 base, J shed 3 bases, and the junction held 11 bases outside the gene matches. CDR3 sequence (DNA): TGTGCCAGCAGCTTAGTTTCGGGACAGGGGGAGTTCCGCTACGAGCAGTACTTC. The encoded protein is CASSLVSGQGEFRYEQYF.

CDR3 amino acids: CASSGAVFQPQHF. The DNA for the CDR3 is TGTGCCAGCAGTGGGGCAGTGTTCCAGCCCCAGCATTTT. The genes are TRBV2 and TRBJ1-5; unclear D gene. Trimming pared 4 bases from V and 7 bases from J, leaving 11 bases between. Looked up from germline, CDR1 is SNHLY and CDR2 is FYNNEI. CDR3 size: 13 residues.